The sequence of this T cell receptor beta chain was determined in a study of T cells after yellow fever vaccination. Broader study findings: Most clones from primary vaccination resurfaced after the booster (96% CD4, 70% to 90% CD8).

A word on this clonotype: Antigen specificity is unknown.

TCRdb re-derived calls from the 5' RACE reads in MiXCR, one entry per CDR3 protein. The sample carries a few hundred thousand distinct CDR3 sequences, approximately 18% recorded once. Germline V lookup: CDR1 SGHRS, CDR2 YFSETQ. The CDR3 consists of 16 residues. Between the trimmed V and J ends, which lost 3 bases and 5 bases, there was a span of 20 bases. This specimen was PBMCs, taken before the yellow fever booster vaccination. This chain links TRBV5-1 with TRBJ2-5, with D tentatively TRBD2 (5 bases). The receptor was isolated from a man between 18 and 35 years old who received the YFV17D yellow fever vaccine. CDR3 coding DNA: TGCGCCAGCAGCTCCTCGGCTGGGAGAAGGGCGGAGACCCAGTACTTC. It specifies CASSSSAGRRAETQYF.